This passage covers 18 T cell receptor beta chains from one sample sequenced in a study of blood T cell repertoires in COVID-19. Profiled with immunoSEQ multiplex PCR; TCRdb holds only in-frame clones, not every one. The sample carries about 310,000 clones, about 89% recorded once. The material sequenced was PBMCs or T cells enriched from blood (not recorded which). The source of these receptors is a woman in her 40s who had recovered from COVID-19.

V gene TRBV19 combines with J gene TRBJ1-6, with 10 bases matching TRBD1. V trimming: 7 bases; J trimming: 7 bases; junction bases outside the gene matches: 4. The CDR3 totals 14 residues. CDR1 and CDR2 (germline): LNHDA, SQIVND (reference sequence). The CDR3 bases are TGTGCCAGTACCTGGACAGGGGGAAATTCACCCCTCCACTTT. Translation gives CASTWTGGNSPLHF. The whole variable domain, filled in from reference TRBV19 and TRBJ1-6, reads DGGITQSPKYLFRKEGQNVTLSCEQNLNHDAMYWYRQDPGQGLRLIYYSQIVNDFQKGDIAEGYSVSREKKESFPLTVTSAQKNPTAFYLCASTWTGGNSPLHFGNGTRLTVT.

This clone was seen a few times. The rearrangement joins TRBV28 to TRBJ2-1; TRBD2 matches at 14 bases. Germline CDR1 and CDR2: MDHEN and SYDVKM. Unmatched junction bases numbered 7, after V lost 4 bases and J lost 8 bases. The CDR3 sequence is 16 residues long. The CDR3 coding sequence is TGTGCCAGCAGTTCCGGGACTAGCGGGAGTCGGGATGAGCAGTTCTTC. Protein product: CASSSGTSGSRDEQFF.

This sequence joins TRBV7-2 and TRBJ2-2, with 8 positions matching TRBD2. The CDR3 runs 16 residues. V lost 3 bases, J lost 8 bases, and 11 bases stayed unmatched. Germline V lookup: CDR1 SGHTA, CDR2 FQGNSA. CDR3 sequence: CASSFPGRRGAGELFF. CDR3 nucleotide sequence: TGTGCCAGCAGCTTCCCTGGGAGGCGGGGGGCGGGGGAGCTGTTTTTT. The whole variable domain, filled in from reference TRBV7-2 and TRBJ2-2, reads GAGVSQSPSNKVTEKGKDVELRCDPISGHTALYWYRQSLGQGLEFLIYFQGNSAPDKSGLPSDRFSAERTGGSVSTLTIQRTQQEDSAVYLCASSFPGRRGAGELFFGEGSRLTVL.

A single count supports this clone. The chain is built from TRBV9 and TRBJ1-1, with a tentative D call TRBD1 (6 bases). The germline V and J ends were trimmed by 4 bases and 1 base, with 11 bases remaining between them. This CDR3 has 14 residues. CDR1 and CDR2 (germline): SGDLS, YYNGEE. DNA for the CDR3: TGTGCCAGCAGCACGGGACACCCGAACACTGAAGCTTTCTTT. It specifies CASSTGHPNTEAFF.

V and J are TRBV28 and TRBJ2-1; 12 bases align to TRBD2. The CDR3 contains 15 residues. With V trimmed by 2 bases and J by 6 bases, 2 bases remained unmatched. Germline V gene sequence: CDR1 MDHEN, CDR2 SYDVKM. CDR3: CASSLRTSGANEQFF. CDR3 bases: TGTGCCAGCAGTTTACGGACTAGCGGGGCCAATGAGCAGTTCTTC.

The V call is TRBV5-8, the J call TRBJ2-6; TRBD1 might be the D (5 bases). CDR3 length: 16 amino acids. The germline V gene encodes CDR1 SGHTS and CDR2 YDEGEE. V was shortened by 2 bases and J by 2 bases, with 11 bases between the two germline ends. DNA of the CDR3: TGTGCCAGCAGCTTCCTACAGACAGCTGGGGCCAACGTCCTGACTTTC. It is translated as CASSFLQTAGANVLTF. Full variable domain (missing parts from reference TRBV5-8 and TRBJ2-6): EAGVTQSPTHLIKTRGQQATLRCSPISGHTSVYWYQQALGLGLQFLLWYDEGEERNRGNFPPRFSGRQFPNYSSELNVNALELEDSALYLCASSFLQTAGANVLTFGAGSRLTVL.

As DNA, the CDR3 is TGTGCCAGCAGTTACGGAGGTCCCCACAATGAGCAGTTCTTC. Its translation: CASSYGGPHNEQFF. V and J are TRBV6-5 and TRBJ2-1, with a possible D match to TRBD2 (5 bases). V was cut by 2 bases and J by 5 bases, with 10 bases left in between. Germline V lookup: CDR1 MNHEY, CDR2 SVGAGI. CDR3 size: 14 residues.

This rearrangement joins TRBV3-1 (or the pseudogene TRBV3-2) to TRBJ1-5, with 7 positions matching TRBD1. This CDR3 has 14 amino acids. V was clipped by 4 bases and J by 0 bases; unmatched bases: 0. CDR1 is LGHDT and CDR2 is YNNKEL in the germline V gene (reference sequence). CDR3 coding DNA: TGTGCCAGCAGCCCAGGGGGTAGCAATCAGCCCCAGCATTTT. It encodes CASSPGGSNQPQHF.

V and J are TRBV5-1 and TRBJ2-2; 8 bases map to TRBD2. From germline, CDR1 is SGHRS and CDR2 YFSETQ. After removal of 7 bases from V and 0 bases from J, the junction contained 8 bases not matched to a gene. This CDR3 region has 16 residues. CDR3 nucleotide sequence: TGCGCCAGCCGGGAGGGCGGGAACCCGAACACCGGGGAGCTGTTTTTT. It is translated as CASREGGNPNTGELFF.

V gene TRBV7-9 combines with J gene TRBJ2-2, with TRBD2 matching 9 bases. CDR1 and CDR2 (germline): SEHNR, FQNEAQ (reference sequence). The CDR3 extends over 16 amino acids. V shed 3 bases, J shed 2 bases, and the junction held 4 bases outside the gene matches. The CDR3, as DNA: TGTGCCAGCAGCTTTGTAGCGGGAGTTAACACCGGGGAGCTGTTTTTT. Residues: CASSFVAGVNTGELFF.

This clone showed up just once. This chain uses TRBV7-8 with TRBJ1-5, with D possibly matching TRBD1 (6 bases). Deletions cut 4 bases from V and 6 bases from J, with 10 bases between. Germline values: CDR1 SGHVS, CDR2 FQNEAQ. This CDR3 is 13 amino acids long. The CDR3 sequence: CASSYRVGQPQHF. For the CDR3, the DNA is TGTGCCAGCAGCTACAGGGTAGGTCAGCCCCAGCATTTT.

The genes are TRBV30 and TRBJ1-1, with D tentatively TRBD1 (6 bases). V dropped 7 bases and J dropped 2 bases, with 14 bases sitting between them. The CDR3 consists of 13 residues. Germline CDR1 GTSNPN, CDR2 SVGIG (reference sequence). CDR3 amino acids: CASAQGRNTEAFF. In DNA form, the CDR3 reads TGTGCCTCGGCCCAGGGGAGAAACACTGAAGCTTTCTTT.

The V call is TRBV29-1, the J call TRBJ2-5, with a tentative D call TRBD1 (7 bases). There are 15 residues in the CDR3. V was shortened by 5 bases and J by 2 bases, with 18 bases between the two germline ends. Germline CDR1 reads SQVTM; CDR2 reads ANQGSEA. The DNA of the CDR3 is TGCAGCGTTAGTCGCGGGACAGTTTTACAAGAGACCCAGTACTTC. Translation gives CSVSRGTVLQETQYF.

To note about this clone: Other DNA sequences in this specimen translate into the identical CDR3. The chain carries TRBV28 and TRBJ1-2, with D tentatively TRBD1 (6 bases). Trimming left V 5 bases short and J 2 bases short, with 9 bases between. The germline V gene encodes CDR1 MDHEN and CDR2 SYDVKM. The CDR3 has 13 residues. The CDR3 here is CASSLGQNYGYTF. In nucleotides, the CDR3 is TGTGCCAGCAGTCTTGGACAGAACTATGGCTACACCTTC.

As to this clone: Other DNA sequences in the sample encode the same CDR3. The chain carries TRBV7-3 and TRBJ2-2; 8 nucleotides match TRBD2. CDR3 length: 15 amino acids. J gave up 3 bases and V 2 bases, and 2 bases lay outside the gene matches. CDR1 is SGHTA, CDR2 FQGTGA, per germline. The CDR3 bases are TGTGCCAGCAGCTTAGCGGGGGGTGACACCGGGGAGCTGTTTTTT. Protein: CASSLAGGDTGELFF. Complete variable domain (other parts from reference TRBV7-3 and TRBJ2-2): GAGVSQTPSNKVTEKGKYVELRCDPISGHTALYWYRQSLGQGPEFLIYFQGTGAADDSGLPNDRFFAVRPEGSVSTLKIQRTERGDSAVYLCASSLAGGDTGELFFGEGSRLTVL.

In its sample, this clone was seen a few times. The chain couples TRBV11-3 to TRBJ2-1, with TRBD2 matching over 8 bases. V was pared by 4 bases and J by 0 bases, with 11 bases of the junction left unmatched. The CDR3 loop spans 18 amino acids. CDR1 is SGHNT and CDR2 is YENEEA in the germline V gene. CDR3 residues: CASSSSRPSGSSYNEQFF. In DNA, the CDR3 is TGTGCCAGCAGCTCGTCGCGTCCAAGCGGGAGCTCCTACAATGAGCAGTTCTTC.

This sequence joins TRBV28 and TRBJ2-7; unclear D gene. Trimming cost V 7 bases and J 4 bases, with 20 bases left between them. Germline V lookup: CDR1 MDHEN, CDR2 SYDVKM. The CDR3 totals 15 residues. CDR3 nucleotides: TGTGCCAGCAAGGTCCAGACGGCAGGATATTACGAGCAGTACTTC. Its protein is CASKVQTAGYYEQYF.

The V call is TRBV7-9, the J call TRBJ1-4, with 7 bases that match TRBD1. Germline V gene sequence: CDR1 SEHNR, CDR2 FQNEAQ (reference sequence). The CDR3 runs 15 residues. J was trimmed by 4 bases and V by 4 bases; bases with no gene match: 6. The CDR3: CASSYGTARNEKLFF. The CDR3 bases are TGTGCCAGCAGCTACGGGACAGCCCGTAATGAAAAACTGTTTTTT.